Here is one T cell receptor beta chain with its context. The sample belongs to a study of blood T cell repertoires in COVID-19. Study in general: Collection of acute and convalescent COVID-19 samples took place in the United States, Italy and Spain. Sample material is recorded as cDNA or gDNA derived from T cells, B-cell-depleted T cells, or PBMCs.

J lost 3 bases, V lost 0 bases, and 9 bases had no gene match. The CDR3 sequence is 17 residues long. Germline loops: CDR1 GTSNPN, CDR2 SVGIG (reference sequence). As handled by the study authors: Nucleated cell counts were estimated from reference gene primer amplification. TCRdb's table, derived via immunoSEQ multiplex PCR, lists solely in-frame clones and lacks some. The V and J calls and clone size come from that table; D and trimming were worked out from the DNA. The table includes 200,000 to 300,000 clones, roughly 85% detected once. This receptor was taken from a man between 45 and 60 years old with COVID-19, enrolled during active disease. V usage is TRBV30 and J usage is TRBJ2-7, with TRBD2 matching 12 bases. The sequenced sample was peripheral blood. The CDR3 DNA reads TGTGCCTGGAGTGTACAGTTCCGACTAGCGGGGGACTACGAGCAGTACTTC. Its protein product is CAWSVQFRLAGDYEQYF.